Reported below is one T cell receptor beta chain. Original handling: Amplification with reference gene primers provided the estimates of nucleated cell counts. Assay: immunoSEQ multiplex PCR; the TCRdb copy retains only in-frame clones and omits some. That table supplies the V and J calls and clone size; D and trimming were determined from the DNA. The sample holds about 50,000 clones, approximately 80% seen once. The data were obtained in a study of blood T cell repertoires in COVID-19. Study context: T cells, B-cell-depleted T cells, or PBMCs provided the cDNA or gDNA that served as material.

Germline V gives CDR1 SGHKS, CDR2 YYEKEE (reference sequence). This CDR3 has 15 residues. J lost 4 bases, V lost 6 bases, and 7 bases had no gene match. The clonotype was recovered from a man aged 65 to 85 with active or convalescent COVID-19. Sequenced: peripheral blood. The rearrangement uses TRBV5-5 and TRBJ2-1; 10 bases match TRBD1. Here the CDR3 reads CASTQGQGIYNEQFF. The CDR3 bases are TGTGCCAGCACCCAGGGACAGGGGATATACAATGAGCAGTTCTTC.